This T cell receptor beta chain was obtained from a study of PD-1 blockade in mismatch repair-deficient tumors. Study as a whole: Enrolled about 2013-2017, patients had progressing, pretreated mismatch repair-deficient cancers of about a dozen types.

Clones were sequenced by immunoSEQ multiplex PCR, and TCRdb holds only the in-frame ones, with some missing. The repertoire holds 15,000 to 20,000 clones, around 82% seen once, with 3% to 3.5% in the top ten. The germline V gene has CDR1 SGHRS and CDR2 YFSETQ. V was shortened by 4 bases and J by 1 base, with 14 bases between the two germline ends. The CDR3 extends over 15 amino acids. A few pembrolizumab responders had their TCRs sequenced. The sample consisted of PBMCs, taken 4 weeks after starting pembrolizumab. The chain uses TRBV5-1 and TRBJ1-1; a weak D match, TRBD1 (5 bases). This receptor was taken from an adult with mismatch repair-deficient cancer. Here the CDR3 DNA reads TGCGCCAGCAGCGCTTCAGGGTCCGAGAACACTGAAGCTTTCTTT. Protein product: CASSASGSENTEAFF. Based on the CDR3 plus reference TRBV5-1 and TRBJ1-1, the full variable domain is KAGVTQTPRYLIKTRGQQVTLSCSPISGHRSVSWYQQTPGQGLQFLFEYFSETQRNKGNFPGRFSGRQFSNSRSEMNVSTLELGDSALYLCASSASGSENTEAFFGQGTRLTVV.